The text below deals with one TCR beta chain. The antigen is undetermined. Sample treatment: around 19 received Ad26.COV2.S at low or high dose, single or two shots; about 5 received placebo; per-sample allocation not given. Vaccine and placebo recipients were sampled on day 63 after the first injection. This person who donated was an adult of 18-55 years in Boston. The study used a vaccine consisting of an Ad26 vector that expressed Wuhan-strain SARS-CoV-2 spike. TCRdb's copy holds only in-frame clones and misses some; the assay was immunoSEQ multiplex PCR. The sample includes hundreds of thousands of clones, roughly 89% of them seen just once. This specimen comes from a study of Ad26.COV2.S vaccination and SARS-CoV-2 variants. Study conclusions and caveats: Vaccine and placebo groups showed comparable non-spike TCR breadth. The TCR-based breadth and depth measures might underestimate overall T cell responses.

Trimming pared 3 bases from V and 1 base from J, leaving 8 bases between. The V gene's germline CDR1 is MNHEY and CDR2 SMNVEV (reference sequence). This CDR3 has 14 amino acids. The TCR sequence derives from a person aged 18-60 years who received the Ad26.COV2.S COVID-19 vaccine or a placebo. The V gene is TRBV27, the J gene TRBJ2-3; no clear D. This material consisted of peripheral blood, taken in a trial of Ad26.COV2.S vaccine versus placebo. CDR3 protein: CASSFPARTDTQYF. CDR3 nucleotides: TGTGCCAGCAGTTTCCCAGCACGCACAGATACGCAGTATTTT.